One and the same sample provided the 22 T cell receptor beta chains below, sequenced in a study of blood T cell repertoires in COVID-19. This table comes from immunoSEQ multiplex PCR, and its TCRdb copy is limited to in-frame clones, with some not included. This sample yields tens of thousands of clones, of which 80% to 90% are seen a single time; approximately 11% belongs to the top ten. The source material was peripheral blood. These receptors came from a human donor with active COVID-19. The donor label of this sample is uncertain.

This clone was counted once. In the same sample, other DNA sequences code for this CDR3. The CDR3 loop reads CASSQERDQPQHF. The CDR3 DNA reads TGCGCCAGCAGCCAAGAGAGGGATCAGCCCCAGCATTTT. The chain joins TRBV4-1 to TRBJ1-5, with D hard to call. The CDR3 loop spans 13 amino acids. Trimming stripped 0 bases from V and 5 bases from J, with 5 bases between. CDR1 MGHRA and CDR2 YSYEKL come from the germline V gene.

The rearrangement links TRBV7-3 to TRBJ2-6, with a tentative D call TRBD2 (5 bases). V lost 8 bases, J lost 3 bases, and 14 bases lay in between. The CDR3 runs to 15 residues. The germline gives CDR1 SGHTA, CDR2 FQGTGA. The CDR3, as DNA: TGTGCCAGCGCCTCTATCGGGGTTGGGGCCAACGTCCTGACTTTC. Protein sequence: CASASIGVGANVLTF.

The chain recombines TRBV6-5 with TRBJ1-4; D may be TRBD1 (5 bases). With 10 bases removed from V and 11 bases from J, the gap between germline ends came to 20 bases. CDR3 length equals 13 residues. Germline CDR1 and CDR2: MNHEY and SVGAGI. The CDR3 is CATDRDSSKKLFF. CDR3 coding DNA: TGTGCCACCGACCGGGACTCCTCTAAGAAACTGTTTTTT.

The V and J genes are TRBV19 and TRBJ2-7; D is uncertain. This CDR3 region has 11 residues. The germline V gene has CDR1 LNHDA and CDR2 SQIVND (reference sequence). V shed 7 bases and J shed 7 bases, with 11 bases lying between them. CDR3 coding DNA: TGTGCCAGTAAAGACAAGGAAGAGCAGTACTTC. This encodes CASKDKEEQYF.

This chain joins TRBV12-3 or TRBV12-4 and TRBJ1-2, with D possibly TRBD1 on 5 matching bases. Trimming took off 1 base at V and 6 bases at J, with 9 bases between the two ends. This CDR3 has 13 amino acids. Written as DNA, the CDR3 is TGTGCCAGCAGTTTAGTTCAGGGTCATGGCTACACCTTC. Protein: CASSLVQGHGYTF.

The rearrangement joins TRBV6-6 to TRBJ1-1; the match to TRBD1 covers 11 bases. CDR1 and CDR2 (germline): MNHNY, SVGAGI (reference sequence). CDR3 length equals 12 residues. The V segment lost 5 bases and the J segment 11 bases; nucleotides outside the gene matches: 4. The CDR3 is CASSEGDRGAFF. CDR3 bases: TGTGCCAGCAGTGAGGGGGACAGGGGGGCTTTCTTT.

This CDR3 reads CAISEGLGKYNEQFF. In DNA, the CDR3 is TGTGCCATCAGTGAGGGACTAGGAAAATACAATGAGCAGTTCTTC. The chain employs TRBV10-3 and TRBJ2-1; 7 bases align to TRBD2. Unmatched junction bases numbered 5, after V lost 2 bases and J lost 4 bases. This CDR3 has 15 residues. Germline-derived CDR1 and CDR2 are ENHRY and SYGVKD.

The V gene is TRBV5-6, the J gene TRBJ2-3, with 7 positions matching TRBD2. CDR1 SGHDT and CDR2 YYEEEE come from the germline V gene. This CDR3 has 15 residues. The J segment lost 1 base and the V segment lost 4 bases, leaving 6 bases of the junction unmatched. The CDR3, as DNA: TGTGCCAGCAGCCTAGGGACTACGGGCACAGATACGCAGTATTTT. Encoded protein: CASSLGTTGTDTQYF.

The count of this clone is one. The CDR3 loop is CASSEVRAVDQPQHF. The CDR3 DNA follows: TGTGCCAGCAGTGAGGTGAGGGCTGTTGATCAGCCCCAGCATTTT. The chain couples TRBV27 to TRBJ1-5; D call uncertain. V shed 5 bases and J shed 5 bases, with 16 bases lying between them. This CDR3 region has 15 residues. Germline assignment: CDR1 MNHEY and CDR2 SMNVEV (reference sequence).

The chain employs TRBV29-1 and TRBJ2-7; D is perhaps TRBD2 (5 bases). This CDR3 is 15 amino acids long. Germline assignment: CDR1 SQVTM and CDR2 ANQGSEA. Trimming took 2 bases from V and 2 from J, leaving 16 bases between them. Here the CDR3 DNA reads TGCAGCGTTGAAACCCCACTCGGACTTGCCTACGAGCAGTACTTC. Residues: CSVETPLGLAYEQYF.

V usage is TRBV11-3 and J usage is TRBJ2-4, with D perhaps matching TRBD1 (5 bases). Trimming left V 2 bases short and J 0 bases short, with 8 bases between. The CDR3 has 15 residues. Germline CDR1 is SGHNT and CDR2 is YENEEA. CDR3 residues: CASSLRQQAKNIQYF. The CDR3 coding sequence is TGTGCCAGCAGCTTAAGACAGCAAGCCAAAAACATTCAGTACTTC.

DNA of the CDR3: TGTGCCAGCAGTGTTCTCGGGGGGGCCGCCGAGCAGTACTTC. Its translation: CASSVLGGAAEQYF. The chain combines TRBV2 with TRBJ2-7, with TRBD2 matching over 8 bases. Losses at the gene ends were 4 bases for V and 6 bases for J; bases not matched to a gene: 8. Per the germline V gene, CDR1 is SNHLY and CDR2 is FYNNEI. The CDR3 contains 14 residues. Full variable domain (missing parts from reference TRBV2 and TRBJ2-7): EPEVTQTPSHQVTQMGQEVILRCVPISNHLYFYWYRQILGQKVEFLVSFYNNEISEKSEIFDDQFSVERPDGSNFTLKIRSTKLEDSAMYFCASSVLGGAAEQYFGPGTRLTVT.

The chain combines TRBV24-1 with TRBJ1-2, with D tentatively TRBD1 (6 bases). V lost 6 bases and J lost 1, with 8 bases in between. This CDR3 region has 13 residues. Per the germline V gene, CDR1 is KGHDR and CDR2 is SFDVKD. CDR3 amino acids: CATSPGDNYGYTF. CDR3 nucleotide sequence: TGTGCCACCAGTCCAGGGGATAACTATGGCTACACCTTC.

The chain links TRBV18 to TRBJ2-7, with 12 bases that match TRBD2. The CDR3 runs to 20 residues. CDR1 is KGHSH and CDR2 is LQKENI in the germline V gene. J was trimmed by 0 bases and V by 3 bases; bases with no gene match: 15. CDR3 sequence (DNA): TGTGCCAGCTCACCCGTAGGGACTAGCGGGCAGAGCTTAAACTCCTACGAGCAGTACTTC. It translates to CASSPVGTSGQSLNSYEQYF.

V gene TRBV29-1 combines with J gene TRBJ1-1; no clear D. This CDR3 is 13 amino acids long. CDR1 and CDR2 from the germline V gene are SQVTM and ANQGSEA. V lost 4 bases and J lost 0, with 9 bases in between. The CDR3: CSVARGMNTEAFF. DNA of the CDR3: TGCAGCGTTGCTCGAGGCATGAACACTGAAGCTTTCTTT.

The V call is TRBV7-2, the J call TRBJ1-6, with TRBD1 matching 7 bases. The CDR3 is 16 amino acids. Looked up from germline, CDR1 is SGHTA and CDR2 is FQGNSA. V gave up 6 bases and J gave up 2 bases; unmatched junction bases: 7. The CDR3 loop is CASRPQGSTYNSPLHF. The DNA of the CDR3 is TGTGCCAGCAGACCACAGGGGTCCACCTATAATTCACCCCTCCACTTT.

The chain couples TRBV28 to TRBJ2-7; 7 nucleotides line up with TRBD1. In germline, CDR1 is MDHEN, CDR2 SYDVKM. Germline trimming cut 7 bases from V and 7 bases from J; bases unmatched to any gene: 7. This CDR3 has 12 residues. Written as DNA, the CDR3 is TGTGCCAGCACGACAGGGTTCTGGGAGCAGTACTTC. Its translation: CASTTGFWEQYF.

J is TRBJ1-4 and V is TRBV7-2; TRBD1 aligns across 7 bases. V was pared by 3 bases and J by 5 bases, with 6 bases of the junction left unmatched. CDR1 is SGHTA, CDR2 FQGNSA, per germline. CDR3 length equals 15 residues. The CDR3 region is CASSLRAGGNEKLFF. For the CDR3, the DNA is TGTGCCAGCAGCTTGCGGGCAGGGGGGAATGAAAAACTGTTTTTT.

The chain has TRBV7-2 and TRBJ1-1, with 9 positions matching TRBD1. With 5 bases clipped from V and 3 bases from J, the junction kept 7 bases outside the gene matches. CDR3 length: 15 amino acids. Looked up from germline, CDR1 is SGHTA and CDR2 is FQGNSA. CDR3 sequence reads: CASSTRRTGDTEAFF. In nucleotides, the CDR3 is TGTGCCAGCAGCACCCGAAGGACAGGGGACACTGAAGCTTTCTTT.

The chain combines TRBV2 with TRBJ1-1; weak D call: TRBD1 (5 bases). The V end was cut by 4 bases, the J end by 0 bases, with 6 bases between. The CDR3 runs to 13 residues. Germline assignment: CDR1 SNHLY and CDR2 FYNNEI. The CDR3 spells CASSVQVNTEAFF. The CDR3 DNA follows: TGTGCCAGCAGTGTACAGGTGAACACTGAAGCTTTCTTT.

The V call is TRBV27, the J call TRBJ2-7; 8 bases are a match to TRBD2. The V segment lost 6 bases and the J segment 5 bases; nucleotides outside the gene matches: 9. Germline loops: CDR1 MNHEY, CDR2 SMNVEV (reference sequence). CDR3 length equals 14 residues. The CDR3 DNA sequence: TGTGCCAGCAGCCCGTTCGGACTAGCCGACGAGCAGTACTTC. Translated: CASSPFGLADEQYF.

The V gene is TRBV5-1, the J gene TRBJ1-4; 8 nucleotides align to TRBD1. CDR1 and CDR2 (germline): SGHRS, YFSETQ. Trimming cost V 3 bases and J 5 bases; bases outside gene matches: 6. The CDR3 contains 15 residues. For the CDR3, the DNA is TGCGCCAGCAGCTCGAACAGGGGGAGCAATGAAAAACTGTTTTTT. Translation gives CASSSNRGSNEKLFF.